A single sample is the source of the 3 T cell receptor beta chains below, sequenced in a study of shared T cell receptors in the human thymus. Here immunoSEQ multiplex PCR was the method, and the copy in TCRdb shows in-frame clones only, minus some. The sample includes some 660,000 clones, around 87% seen only once; the top ten take about 0.0094%. This same sample was also part of a study on human thymus T cells.

Sample: thymocytes. The receptor set was obtained from a boy younger than two with a congenital heart defect.

The V gene is TRBV18, the J gene TRBJ1-6; 9 bases map to TRBD1. The CDR3 loop spans 15 amino acids. Germline V CDR1 and CDR2: KGHSH, LQKENI. Trimming cost V 4 bases and J 7 bases; bases outside gene matches: 5. DNA of the CDR3: TGTGCCAGCTCACGGGACGGGACAGGGAATTCACCCCTCCACTTT. Its protein is CASSRDGTGNSPLHF.

V gene TRBV27 combines with J gene TRBJ1-1, with D possibly being TRBD1 (5 bases). In germline, CDR1 is MNHEY, CDR2 SMNVEV (reference sequence). The V and J ends lost 7 bases and 4 bases respectively, with 22 bases between them. This CDR3 is built from 16 residues. CDR3 residues: CASTGARPFRITEAFF. The CDR3 DNA follows: TGTGCCAGCACTGGGGCGAGGCCCTTTAGGATCACTGAAGCTTTCTTT.

The chain couples TRBV19 to TRBJ1-1; 9 positions match TRBD1. The CDR3 has 15 residues. Trimming cost V 5 bases and J 6 bases; bases outside gene matches: 10. Germline CDR1 and CDR2: LNHDA and SQIVND (reference sequence). This CDR3 reads CASSEEQGASAEAFF. CDR3 nucleotide sequence: TGTGCCAGTAGTGAAGAACAGGGGGCCTCCGCTGAAGCTTTCTTT.